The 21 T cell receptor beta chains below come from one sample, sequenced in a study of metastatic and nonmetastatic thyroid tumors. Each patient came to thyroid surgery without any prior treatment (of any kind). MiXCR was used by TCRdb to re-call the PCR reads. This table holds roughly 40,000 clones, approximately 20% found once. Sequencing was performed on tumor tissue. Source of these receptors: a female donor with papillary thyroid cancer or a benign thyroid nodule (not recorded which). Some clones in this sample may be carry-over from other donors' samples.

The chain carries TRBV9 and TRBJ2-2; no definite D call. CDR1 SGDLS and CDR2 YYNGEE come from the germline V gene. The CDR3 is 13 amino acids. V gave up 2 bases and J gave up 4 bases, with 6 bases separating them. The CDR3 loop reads CASSVDLTGELFF. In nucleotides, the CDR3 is TGTGCCAGCAGCGTGGATCTCACCGGGGAGCTGTTTTTT.

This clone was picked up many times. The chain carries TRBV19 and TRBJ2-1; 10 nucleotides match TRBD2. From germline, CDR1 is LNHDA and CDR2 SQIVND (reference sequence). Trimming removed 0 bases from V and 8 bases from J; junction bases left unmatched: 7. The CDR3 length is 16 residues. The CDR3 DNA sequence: TGTGCCAGTAGTATAGAATCTAGCGGGAGTTGGTATGAGCAGTTCTTC. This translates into CASSIESSGSWYEQFF.

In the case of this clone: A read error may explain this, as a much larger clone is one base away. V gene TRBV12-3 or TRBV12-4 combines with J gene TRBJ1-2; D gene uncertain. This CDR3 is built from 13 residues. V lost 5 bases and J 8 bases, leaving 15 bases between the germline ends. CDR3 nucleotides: TGTGCCAGCAGTATCCAGAACACCTCGGGCTACACCTTC. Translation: CASSIQNTSGYTF.

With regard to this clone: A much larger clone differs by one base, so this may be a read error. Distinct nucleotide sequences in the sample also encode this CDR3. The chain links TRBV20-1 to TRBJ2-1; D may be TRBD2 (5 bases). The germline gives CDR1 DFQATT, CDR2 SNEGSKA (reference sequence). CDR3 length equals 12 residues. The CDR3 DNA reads TGCAGTGCCCGAAGCGGTACTCCAGCCGGTGGCTTC. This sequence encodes CSARSGTPAGGF.

This CDR3 is CASSEHGGRAVSEELFF. The DNA of the CDR3 is TGTGCCAGCAGTGAACATGGCGGCAGGGCTGTGTCCGAGGAGCTGTTTTTT. The chain combines TRBV6-1 with TRBJ2-2; a possible D gene is TRBD1 (5 bases). Per germline, CDR1 MNHNS and CDR2 SASEGT. With 2 bases removed from V and 10 bases from J, the gap between germline ends came to 23 bases. The CDR3 covers 17 residues.

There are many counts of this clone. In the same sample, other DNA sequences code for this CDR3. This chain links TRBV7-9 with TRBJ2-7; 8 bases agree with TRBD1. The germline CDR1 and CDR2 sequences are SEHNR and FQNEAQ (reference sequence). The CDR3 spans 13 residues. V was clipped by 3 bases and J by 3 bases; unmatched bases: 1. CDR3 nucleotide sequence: TGTGCCAGCAGCTTTGGACAGGGCTACGAGCAGTACTTC. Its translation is CASSFGQGYEQYF.

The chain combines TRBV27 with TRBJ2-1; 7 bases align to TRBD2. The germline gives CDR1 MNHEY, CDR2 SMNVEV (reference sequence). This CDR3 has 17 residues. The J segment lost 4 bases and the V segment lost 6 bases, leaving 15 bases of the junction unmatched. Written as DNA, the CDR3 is TGTGCCAGCAGACTCTGGACCTCCGGGAGGTTATACAATGAGCAGTTCTTC. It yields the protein CASRLWTSGRLYNEQFF.

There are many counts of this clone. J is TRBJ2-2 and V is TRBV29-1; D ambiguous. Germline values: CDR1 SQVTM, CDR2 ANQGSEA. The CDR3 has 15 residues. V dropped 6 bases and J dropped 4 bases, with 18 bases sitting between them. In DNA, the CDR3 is TGCAGCGTAATCTTGGCGCCGGGTCTCACCGGGGAGCTGTTTTTT. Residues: CSVILAPGLTGELFF.

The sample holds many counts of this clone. CDR3 in DNA: TGTGCCAGCTCACCACGCCCAGGGGGTGACCACGAGCAGTACTTC. It translates to CASSPRPGGDHEQYF. The chain links TRBV18 to TRBJ2-7; 7 positions agree with TRBD1. The CDR3 extends over 15 amino acids. V lost 1 base to trimming and J lost 5 bases; unmatched junction nucleotides: 8. Germline assignment: CDR1 KGHSH and CDR2 LQKENI.

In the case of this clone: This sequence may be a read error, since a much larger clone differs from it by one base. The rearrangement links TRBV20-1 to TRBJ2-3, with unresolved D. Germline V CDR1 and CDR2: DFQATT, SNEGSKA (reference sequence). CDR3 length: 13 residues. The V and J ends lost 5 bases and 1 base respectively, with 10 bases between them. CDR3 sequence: CSAPLTGTDTQYF. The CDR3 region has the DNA TGCAGTGCTCCCTTGACTGGCACAGATACGCAGTATTTT.

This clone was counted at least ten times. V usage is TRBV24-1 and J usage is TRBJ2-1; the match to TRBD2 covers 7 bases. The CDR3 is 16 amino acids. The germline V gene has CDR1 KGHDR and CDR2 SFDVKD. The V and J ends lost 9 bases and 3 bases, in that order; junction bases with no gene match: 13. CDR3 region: CATGDATGGSYNEQFF. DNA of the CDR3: TGTGCCACCGGGGATGCGACGGGAGGAAGCTACAATGAGCAGTTCTTC.

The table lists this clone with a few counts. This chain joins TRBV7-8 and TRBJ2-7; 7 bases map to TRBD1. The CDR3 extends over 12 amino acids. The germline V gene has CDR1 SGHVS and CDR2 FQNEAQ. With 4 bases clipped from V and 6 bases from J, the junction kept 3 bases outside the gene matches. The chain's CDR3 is CASSYNRGEQYF. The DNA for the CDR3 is TGTGCCAGCAGCTACAACAGGGGCGAGCAGTACTTC.

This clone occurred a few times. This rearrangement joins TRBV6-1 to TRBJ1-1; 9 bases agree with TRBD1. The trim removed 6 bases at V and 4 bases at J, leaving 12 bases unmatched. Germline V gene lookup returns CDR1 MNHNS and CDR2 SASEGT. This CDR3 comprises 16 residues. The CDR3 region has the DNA TGTGCCAGCAGCCCCCCGGACAGGGGTGGTGGCACTGAAGCTTTCTTT. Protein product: CASSPPDRGGGTEAFF.

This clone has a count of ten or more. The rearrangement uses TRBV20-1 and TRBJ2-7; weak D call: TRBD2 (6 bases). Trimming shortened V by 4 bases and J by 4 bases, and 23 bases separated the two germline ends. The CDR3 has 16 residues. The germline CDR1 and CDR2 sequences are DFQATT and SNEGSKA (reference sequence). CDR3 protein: CSATPNYGREGYEQYF. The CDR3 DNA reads TGCAGTGCTACCCCAAACTACGGGCGGGAAGGTTACGAGCAGTACTTC.

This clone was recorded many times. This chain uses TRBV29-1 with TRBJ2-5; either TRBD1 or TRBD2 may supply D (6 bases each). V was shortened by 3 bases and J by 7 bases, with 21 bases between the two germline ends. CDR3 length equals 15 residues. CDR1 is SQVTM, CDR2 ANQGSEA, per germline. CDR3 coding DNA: TGCAGCGTTGAGCGGGCGGGGACAACGGCGGGGACCCAGTACTTC. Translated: CSVERAGTTAGTQYF.

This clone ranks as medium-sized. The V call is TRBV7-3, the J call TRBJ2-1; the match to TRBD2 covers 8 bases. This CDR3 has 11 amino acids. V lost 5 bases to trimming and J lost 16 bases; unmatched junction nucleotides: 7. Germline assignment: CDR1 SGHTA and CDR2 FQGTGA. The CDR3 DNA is TGTGCCAGCAGCCTCGGACTAGCCCAATTCTTC. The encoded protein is CASSLGLAQFF.

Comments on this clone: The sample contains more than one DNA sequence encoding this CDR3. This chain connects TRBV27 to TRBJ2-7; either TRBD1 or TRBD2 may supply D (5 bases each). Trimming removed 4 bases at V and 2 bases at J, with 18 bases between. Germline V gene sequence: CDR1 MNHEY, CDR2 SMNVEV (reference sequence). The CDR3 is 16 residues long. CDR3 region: CASSSSFPGTAYEQYF. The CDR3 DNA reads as TGTGCCAGCAGTTCGTCGTTTCCTGGGACGGCCTACGAGCAGTACTTC.

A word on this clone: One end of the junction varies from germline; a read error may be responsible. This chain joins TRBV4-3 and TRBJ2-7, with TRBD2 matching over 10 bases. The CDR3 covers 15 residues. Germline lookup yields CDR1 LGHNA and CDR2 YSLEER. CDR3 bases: TGCGCCAACAGCCAAAGAGCGGGGGGGTGCTACGAGCAGTACTTC. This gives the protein CANSQRAGGCYEQYF.

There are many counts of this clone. In DNA form, the CDR3 reads TGTGCCAGCAGCCCCGGGACAGTAAATGAAAAACTGTTTTTT. Its protein product is CASSPGTVNEKLFF. The chain recombines TRBV5-5 with TRBJ1-4, with 7 bases matching TRBD1. This CDR3 has 14 amino acids. Germline assignment: CDR1 SGHKS and CDR2 YYEKEE (reference sequence). The V segment lost 4 bases and the J segment 5 bases; nucleotides outside the gene matches: 5.

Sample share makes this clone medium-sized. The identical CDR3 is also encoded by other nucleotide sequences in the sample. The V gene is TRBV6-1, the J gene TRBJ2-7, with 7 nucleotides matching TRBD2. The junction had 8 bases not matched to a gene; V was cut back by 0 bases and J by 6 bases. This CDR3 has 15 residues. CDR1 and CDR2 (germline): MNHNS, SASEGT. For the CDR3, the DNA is TGTGCCAGCAGTGAAGCGAGGACTAGTTATCCCGAGCAGTACTTC. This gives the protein CASSEARTSYPEQYF.

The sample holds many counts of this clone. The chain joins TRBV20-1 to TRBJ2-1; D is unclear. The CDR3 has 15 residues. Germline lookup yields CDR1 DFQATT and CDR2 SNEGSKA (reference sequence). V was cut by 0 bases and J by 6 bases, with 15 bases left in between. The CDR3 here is CSARDPLELGNEQFF. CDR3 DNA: TGCAGTGCTAGAGACCCCCTAGAGTTAGGCAATGAGCAGTTCTTC.